This T cell receptor (beta chain) was retrieved from a study of cytotoxic CD8 clonotypes in ibrutinib-treated CLL (dated by TCRdb to 2020 to 2023). Background on the whole study: In this cohort, around 15 patients were treatment-naive and ten to eleven were relapsed/refractory, while 17 to 18 had unmutated IGHV. Partial responses were observed in 24 patients and complete responses in 2; after a median follow-up of 68 months, remission was maintained in 14 patients and progression was observed in approximately 12. Response samples were taken after a median of about a year on treatment, ranging from roughly 6 to 36 months. Samples averaged roughly 260,000 productive templates and 80,000 to 100,000 productive rearrangements. Longitudinal samples were available for about 30% of the 86 trial participants. Cryopreserved peripheral blood mononuclear cells were obtained prior to treatment, at the time of response, and at either disease progression or sustained remission. Patients were still on ibrutinib when every remission and progressive disease sample was collected.

What the work shows at the level of the full study, not this receptor alone: Public clonotypes were found to be uncommon and were observed to contract or remain stable during treatment; the increase in clonality was shown to reflect expansion of private clonotypes at ibrutinib response. Clonality rose at ibrutinib response, remained stable during sustained remission, and dropped back toward baseline at progression. Lymph node repertoires were not examined, and the timing of sampling was not matched between patients in sustained remission and those whose disease progressed. At baseline, clonality was higher than in age-matched healthy donors and showed a strong correlation with circulating CD8+ T-cell counts.

The germline ends are 9 bases apart after V is trimmed by 2 bases and J by 2 bases. The CDR3 starts with the cysteine, ends with the phenylalanine, and has 14 residues. The CDR3 DNA has 42 bases and is translated from base 1. CDR1 and CDR2 were assigned from the germline V gene (reference sequence) as MNHEY and SMNVEV. What this sample's time point label stands for: 12 months on ibrutinib. For TCR beta library preparation, 1.5 to 2 micrograms of genomic DNA were isolated from cryopreserved PBMCs. High-throughput TCR beta sequencing was performed on longitudinal blood samples from CLL patients receiving ibrutinib monotherapy. The patients took part in an open-label, single-center phase 2 trial of ibrutinib monotherapy. Turning to this clone: Its binding antigen is unknown. It has no much larger one-base neighbor in the sample; base qualities were not kept.

A MiSeq instrument was used for deep resolution sequencing, which targeted depths ranging from 1 in 1 million up to 1 in 200,000 T cells, with coverage averaging 10x for each clonotype. The immunoSEQ hsTCRB Kit was used to generate TCR beta libraries. Processing in the source paper ran as follows. The data were analyzed with ImmunoSEQ Analyzer and ImmunoSEQ Data Assistant, and V, D and J gene assignments followed IMGT definitions. Clonality, with values ranging from 0 to 1, was calculated as one minus the normalized Shannon entropy of productive rearrangement frequencies. Public clonotype analysis was restricted to overrepresented clonotypes comprising at least 0.05% of each patient's repertoire. Fewer than 15 repertoires from age-matched healthy donors, obtained from immuneACCESS, served as clonality controls. TCRdb provides this immuneACCESS table in a form limited to in-frame rearrangements. Some clones are lacking; in checked studies, under half of them reflect an unresolved V gene, and why the rest are absent is not known. The V and J calls and clone size are taken from that table; D and trimming were inferred from the DNA. This sample holds fewer than 100,000 clones; around 79% were observed only once. 4.8% of the sample rests with the top ten.

The sequencing here drew on PBMCs, taken after 12 months of ibrutinib treatment. The chain is encoded by TRBV27 joined to TRBJ1-2; TRBD1 is possibly the D segment (6 matching bases). This receptor was obtained from a human donor with chronic lymphocytic leukemia. The CDR3 has the sequence CASSLGGGNYGYTF. Read as DNA, the sequence is TGTGCCAGCAGTTTAGGGGGGGGCAACTATGGCTACACCTTC.